These T cell receptor beta chains were read from a single sample in a study of T cell changes during pregnancy in multiple sclerosis. The protocol was immunoSEQ multiplex PCR, while the TCRdb copy is restricted to in-frame clones and leaves out a portion. The sample lists about 87,000 clones, about 93% occurring once. This material consisted of peripheral blood, taken in the third trimester of pregnancy. These receptors came from a female donor in good health, enrolled as a control in a pregnancy study. CDR3s include the opening cysteine and the closing phenylalanine or tryptophan. A D gene is named only where the DNA matches it firmly. Size is stated for part of the rows, as once, few or many counts, or as a class when the clone is expanded.

j_call	clone_size	cdr3_length	d_call	v_call	cdr3_aa	cdr3_nt
TRBJ1-4	NA	14	TRBD1	TRBV30	CACTPGTGNEKLFF	TGTGCCTGTACCCCCGGGACAGGGAATGAAAAACTGTTTTTT
TRBJ2-1	NA	15	TRBD2	TRBV5-1	CASSVAGSYQNEQFF	TGCGCCAGCAGCGTAGCGGGGAGCTACCAGAATGAGCAGTTCTTC
TRBJ1-2	NA	17	NA	TRBV15	CATSSGGRTPINYGYTF	TGTGCCACCAGCAGTGGGGGGAGGACACCTATTAACTATGGCTACACCTTC
TRBJ2-2	NA	13	TRBD1	TRBV6-6	CASSTGADGELFF	TGTGCCAGCAGCACAGGGGCGGACGGGGAGCTGTTTTTT
TRBJ2-7	once	11	TRBD1	TRBV20-1	CRTGQGAEQYF	TGCAGAACGGGACAGGGGGCCGAGCAGTACTTC
TRBJ2-5	NA	15	NA	TRBV28	CASSLFRSPQETQYF	TGTGCCAGCAGTTTATTCAGGTCTCCCCAAGAGACCCAGTACTTC
TRBJ2-5	once	13	NA	TRBV14	CASSQGSWRTQYF	TGTGCCAGCAGCCAAGGGTCCTGGAGGACCCAGTACTTC
TRBJ2-5	NA	15	TRBD2	TRBV18	CASSPGTSGEETQYF	TGTGCCAGCTCACCAGGGACTAGCGGTGAAGAGACCCAGTACTTC
TRBJ2-7	NA	15	NA	TRBV19	CASSPSEGLIYEQYF	TGTGCCAGTAGCCCGTCCGAGGGCCTTATATACGAGCAGTACTTC
TRBJ2-2	NA	15	TRBD2	TRBV6-4	CASSATSPIGGELFF	TGTGCCAGCAGTGCGACTAGCCCCATCGGCGGGGAGCTGTTTTTT
TRBJ1-4	NA	15	TRBD1	TRBV7-9	CASSPPGGTREKLFF	TGTGCCAGCAGCCCACCAGGGGGGACTAGAGAAAAACTGTTTTTT
TRBJ2-2	NA	12	NA	TRBV15	CATSSETGELFF	TGTGCCACCAGTAGTGAGACCGGGGAGCTGTTTTTT
TRBJ1-1	NA	12	TRBD1	TRBV19	CASADRGLRAFF	TGTGCCAGTGCGGACAGGGGGCTTCGGGCTTTCTTT
TRBJ2-7	NA	12	NA	TRBV6-5	CASSGTGHEQYF	TGTGCCAGCAGTGGAACAGGGCACGAGCAGTACTTC
TRBJ2-1	NA	17	TRBD2	TRBV19	CASSTPHSGSSYNEQFF	TGTGCCAGTAGTACCCCACATAGCGGGAGCTCCTACAATGAGCAGTTCTTC
TRBJ2-1	NA	15	NA	TRBV5-4	CASSQAGPSYNEQFF	TGTGCCAGCAGCCAAGCGGGCCCCTCCTACAATGAGCAGTTCTTC
TRBJ2-7	NA	13	NA	TRBV19	CASSIRPGYEQYF	TGTGCCAGTAGTATCCGGCCGGGCTACGAGCAGTACTTC
TRBJ1-3	NA	16	NA	TRBV2	CASSANRASSGNTIYF	TGTGCCAGCAGTGCGAACAGGGCGAGCTCTGGAAACACCATATATTTT
TRBJ1-3	NA	15	TRBD1	TRBV7-2	CASSLNRGSGNTIYF	TGTGCCAGCAGCTTGAACAGGGGTTCTGGAAACACCATATATTTT
TRBJ2-7	NA	15	TRBD1	TRBV9	CASSQTTQGAYEQYF	TGTGCCAGCAGCCAAACGACCCAGGGGGCTTACGAGCAGTACTTC
TRBJ1-5	NA	16	NA	TRBV19	CASSMGSGVGNQPQHF	TGTGCCAGTAGTATGGGGTCAGGGGTGGGCAATCAGCCCCAGCATTTT
TRBJ1-5	NA	16	NA	TRBV28	CASSFIGRGGNQPQHF	TGTGCCAGCAGTTTTATAGGCAGGGGTGGCAATCAGCCCCAGCATTTT
TRBJ2-7	NA	16	NA	TRBV18	CASSPLIAEASYEQYF	TGTGCCAGCTCACCCTTGATAGCGGAAGCCTCCTACGAGCAGTACTTC
TRBJ2-3	NA	15	TRBD2	TRBV9	CASSLSGSERDTQYF	TGTGCCAGCAGCCTGAGCGGGAGTGAGAGGGATACGCAGTATTTT
TRBJ2-2	NA	13	TRBD2	TRBV5-1	CASSSGGAGELFF	TGCGCCAGCAGCTCTGGGGGGGCCGGGGAGCTGTTTTTT
TRBJ2-7	NA	13	NA	TRBV5-5	CASSYTGGSEQYF	TGTGCCAGCAGTTATACCGGAGGCTCCGAGCAGTACTTC
TRBJ2-1	NA	15	TRBD2	TRBV27	CASSLGTSAYNEQFF	TGTGCCAGCAGTTTAGGGACTAGCGCCTACAATGAGCAGTTCTTC
TRBJ1-1	few	11	NA	TRBV20-1	CSAHRVTEAFF	TGCAGTGCTCACAGGGTTACTGAAGCTTTCTTT
TRBJ2-7	NA	14	NA	TRBV7-7	CASSPLDRAYEQYF	TGTGCTAGCAGCCCATTGGACAGAGCCTACGAGCAGTACTTC
TRBJ2-7	NA	14	NA	TRBV6-1	CASSITGRPYEQYF	TGTGCCAGCAGTATCACAGGGCGACCCTACGAGCAGTACTTC
TRBJ1-2	NA	14	NA	TRBV5-4	CASSVVGSARGYTF	TGTGCCAGCAGCGTCGTCGGGTCTGCTCGCGGCTACACCTTC
TRBJ1-1	NA	14	TRBD1	TRBV29-1	CSVARQGWGTEAFF	TGCAGCGTTGCCCGACAGGGATGGGGGACTGAAGCTTTCTTT
TRBJ2-5	NA	13	NA	TRBV7-8	CASVGRNQETQYF	TGTGCCTCAGTCGGCAGGAACCAAGAGACCCAGTACTTC
TRBJ2-7	NA	14	TRBD2	TRBV7-8	CASSKRDRGYEQYF	TGTGCCAGCAGCAAGCGGGACCGAGGCTACGAGCAGTACTTC
TRBJ1-4	NA	14	NA	TRBV9	CASSAEGGSRKLFF	TGTGCCAGCAGCGCCGAGGGGGGGAGCAGAAAACTGTTTTTT
TRBJ2-1	NA	17	TRBD2	TRBV7-2	CASSLPERGFINNEQFF	TGTGCCAGCAGCTTACCAGAGCGGGGGTTTATAAACAATGAGCAGTTCTTC
TRBJ2-2	NA	16	TRBD2	TRBV28	CASSPGLAGVYGELFF	TGTGCCAGCAGTCCGGGACTAGCGGGAGTTTACGGGGAGCTGTTTTTT
TRBJ2-2	NA	15	NA	TRBV7-9	CASSANTIGTGELFF	TGTGCCAGCAGCGCAAATACTATCGGCACCGGGGAGCTGTTTTTT
TRBJ2-1	NA	14	TRBD1	TRBV2	CASRRDSQYNEQFF	TGTGCCAGCAGACGGGACAGCCAATACAATGAGCAGTTCTTC
TRBJ1-1	NA	14	TRBD1	TRBV5-1	CASSMQGGNTEAFF	TGCGCCAGCAGCATGCAGGGGGGGAACACTGAAGCTTTCTTT
TRBJ1-4	NA	14	NA	TRBV7-9	CASSLFGGDEKLFF	TGTGCCAGCAGCTTATTTGGGGGGGATGAAAAACTGTTTTTT
TRBJ1-2	NA	12	NA	TRBV28	CASRDSGKGYTF	TGTGCCAGCAGGGATTCAGGGAAGGGCTACACCTTC
TRBJ2-7	once	14	NA	TRBV28	CASSPAPQSYEQYF	TGTGCCAGCAGTCCAGCCCCACAGAGCTACGAGCAGTACTTC
TRBJ2-7	NA	12	NA	TRBV28	CASSLGGYEQYF	TGTGCCAGCAGTTTGGGGGGCTACGAGCAGTACTTC
TRBJ2-1	NA	15	NA	TRBV9	CASSPEGDAYNEQFF	TGTGCCAGCAGCCCCGAGGGTGACGCCTACAATGAGCAGTTCTTC
TRBJ2-1	NA	15	TRBD1	TRBV9	CASSVAGQVNNEQFF	TGTGCCAGCAGCGTCGCCGGACAGGTAAACAATGAGCAGTTCTTC